A selection of T cell receptor beta chains follows, all from one sample in a study of OX40 agonist ivuxolimab in advanced cancers. Here immunoSEQ multiplex PCR was the method, and the copy in TCRdb shows in-frame clones only, minus some. Here the sample spans tens of thousands of clones, around three quarters being singletons. This sample comprised CD4+ or CD8+ T cells sorted from blood, obtained in a trial of the OX40 agonist ivuxolimab. The receptors were sampled from an adult with an advanced solid tumor such as melanoma, head and neck, liver or kidney cancer. Each CDR3 is given with its conserved first and last residue. The D gene is left open where the match is weak. The size of a clone is reported for some rows only, either as once, few or many, or as a class for expanded clones.

j_call v_call clone_size d_call cdr3_aa cdr3_nt
TRBJ2-3 TRBV7-2 - - CASSQDYSSTDTQYF TGTGCCAGCAGCCAGGACTATTCTAGCACAGATACGCAGTATTTT
TRBJ1-1 TRBV6-5 - - CASSYGGSNTEAFF TGTGCCAGCAGTTACGGGGGCAGCAACACTGAAGCTTTCTTT
TRBJ2-1 TRBV5-1 - - CASSLEPGEGYEQFF TGCGCCAGCAGCTTGGAGCCGGGAGAGGGGTATGAGCAGTTCTTC
TRBJ2-5 TRBV6-5 - TRBD1 CASRDRARQETQYF TGTGCCAGCAGAGACAGGGCCCGACAGGAGACCCAGTACTTC
TRBJ2-5 TRBV7-7 - - CASSLARVETQYF TGTGCCAGCAGCTTAGCCAGGGTGGAGACCCAGTACTTC
TRBJ1-2 TRBV7-2 few TRBD1 CASSLGTGEPNGYTF TGTGCCAGCAGCTTAGGGACAGGGGAACCGAATGGCTACACCTTC
TRBJ2-2 TRBV27 - - CASSLSTHLTGELFF TGTGCCAGCAGTTTATCGACTCATCTCACCGGGGAGCTGTTTTTT
TRBJ2-1 TRBV5-1 - TRBD2 CASKRTGSTSGSNEQFF TGCGCCAGCAAGAGGACAGGGTCGACTAGCGGGAGCAATGAGCAGTTCTTC
TRBJ1-2 TRBV28 - - CASSLSQRGRGYGYTF TGTGCCAGCAGTTTAAGCCAGCGGGGGCGAGGCTATGGCTACACCTTC
TRBJ2-1 TRBV11-2 - - CASSLTGNEQFF TGTGCCAGCAGCTTAACAGGTAATGAGCAGTTCTTC
TRBJ1-1 TRBV18 once - CASSRDGMATEAFF TGTGCCAGCTCAAGGGACGGCATGGCGACTGAAGCTTTCTTT
TRBJ1-6 TRBV6-6 - - CASSYDRGYNNSPLHF TGTGCCAGCAGTTACGATCGGGGGTATAATAATTCACCCCTCCACTTT
TRBJ1-4 TRBV7-2 - - CASSLRGYEKLFF TGTGCCAGCAGCTTAAGAGGGTATGAAAAACTGTTTTTT
TRBJ2-2 TRBV7-3 - - CASTLRRGTGELFF TGTGCCAGCACCCTCAGGCGGGGCACCGGGGAGCTGTTTTTT
TRBJ1-1 TRBV27 - - CASRENTEAFF TGTGCCAGCAGGGAGAACACTGAAGCTTTCTTT
TRBJ2-3 TRBV5-6 - - CASSPSTDTQYF TGTGCCAGCAGCCCGAGCACAGATACGCAGTATTTT
TRBJ2-7 TRBV18 - TRBD1 CASSRGVGGRDYEQYF TGTGCCAGCTCACGGGGCGTAGGGGGCCGAGACTACGAGCAGTACTTC